Sequencing of this T cell receptor (beta chain) was carried out in a study of shared clonotypes between healthy human individuals. The study's findings and limits: Generally, naive subsets (rather than memory subsets) showed larger estimated richness.

About this clone itself: Its antigen is unknown.

Profiled with immunoSEQ multiplex PCR; TCRdb holds only in-frame clones, not every one. This sample yields around 2.5 million clones, of which 93% are seen a single time; about 0.38% belongs to the top ten. This CDR3 has 13 amino acids. CDR1 and CDR2 from the germline V gene are SGHRS and YFSETQ. Trimming left V 5 bases short and J 0 bases short, with 9 bases between. The sequenced material came from naive CD4+ T cells from PBMCs. Subset meaning: CD45RA+ positively selected. V gene TRBV5-1 combines with J gene TRBJ2-7; D gene unclear. This sequence originates from a man between 18 and 35 years old in good health. Some clones in this sample may be carry-over from other donors' samples. The CDR3 region is CASSEASSYEQYF. The DNA of the CDR3 is TGCGCCAGCAGTGAGGCGAGCTCCTACGAGCAGTACTTC.